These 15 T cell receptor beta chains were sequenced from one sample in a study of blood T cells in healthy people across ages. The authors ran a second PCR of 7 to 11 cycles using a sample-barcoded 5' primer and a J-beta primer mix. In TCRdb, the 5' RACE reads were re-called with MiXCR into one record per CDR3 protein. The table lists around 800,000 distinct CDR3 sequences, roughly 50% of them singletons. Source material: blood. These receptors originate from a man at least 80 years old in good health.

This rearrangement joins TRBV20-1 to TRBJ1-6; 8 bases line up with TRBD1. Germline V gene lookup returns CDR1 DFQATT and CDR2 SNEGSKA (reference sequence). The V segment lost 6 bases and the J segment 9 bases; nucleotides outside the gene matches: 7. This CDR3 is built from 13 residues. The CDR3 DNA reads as TGCAGTGCAACGCAACAGGGGGGTTCACCCCTCCACTTT. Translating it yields CSATQQGGSPLHF.

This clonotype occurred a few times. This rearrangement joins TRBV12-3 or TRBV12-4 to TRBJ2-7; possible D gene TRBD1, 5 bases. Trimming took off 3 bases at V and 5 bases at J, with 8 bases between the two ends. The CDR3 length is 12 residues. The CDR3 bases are TGTGCCAGCAGTTTCCTACAGGACGAGCAGTACTTC. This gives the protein CASSFLQDEQYF.

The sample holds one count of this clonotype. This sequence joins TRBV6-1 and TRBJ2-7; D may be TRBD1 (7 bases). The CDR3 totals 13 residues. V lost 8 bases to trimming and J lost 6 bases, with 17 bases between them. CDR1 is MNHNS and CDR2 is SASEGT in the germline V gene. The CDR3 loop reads CASVFTGDCEQYF. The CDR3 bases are TGTGCCAGCGTCTTCACAGGGGACTGCGAGCAGTACTTC.

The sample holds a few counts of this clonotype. CDR3 region: CASTPSQGTTYEQYF. The DNA for the CDR3 is TGTGCCAGCACCCCCTCACAGGGGACGACCTACGAGCAGTACTTC. This sequence joins TRBV7-2 and TRBJ2-4; 7 bases map to TRBD1. Near its end, the DNA agrees better with TRBJ2-7, so the J call may be wrong. This CDR3 is built from 15 residues. Germline assignment: CDR1 SGHTA and CDR2 FQGNSA.

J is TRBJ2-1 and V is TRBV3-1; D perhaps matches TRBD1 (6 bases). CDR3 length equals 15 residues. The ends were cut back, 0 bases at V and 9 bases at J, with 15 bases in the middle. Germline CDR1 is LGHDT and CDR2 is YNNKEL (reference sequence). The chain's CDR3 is CASSQDPTGFGEQFF. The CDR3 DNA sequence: TGTGCCAGCAGCCAAGATCCGACAGGTTTTGGTGAGCAGTTCTTC.

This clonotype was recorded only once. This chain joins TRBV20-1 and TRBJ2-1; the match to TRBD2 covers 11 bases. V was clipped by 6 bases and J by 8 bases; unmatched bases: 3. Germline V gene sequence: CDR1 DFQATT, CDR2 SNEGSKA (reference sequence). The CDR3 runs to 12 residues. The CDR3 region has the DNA TGCAGTGCACTAGCGGGAGTCTATGAGCAGTTCTTC. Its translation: CSALAGVYEQFF.

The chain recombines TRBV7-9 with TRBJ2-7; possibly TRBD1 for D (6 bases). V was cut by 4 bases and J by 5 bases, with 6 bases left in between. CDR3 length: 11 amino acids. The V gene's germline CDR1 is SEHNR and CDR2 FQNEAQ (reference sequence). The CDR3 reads CASSWTDEQYF. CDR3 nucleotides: TGTGCCAGCAGCTGGACAGACGAGCAGTACTTC.

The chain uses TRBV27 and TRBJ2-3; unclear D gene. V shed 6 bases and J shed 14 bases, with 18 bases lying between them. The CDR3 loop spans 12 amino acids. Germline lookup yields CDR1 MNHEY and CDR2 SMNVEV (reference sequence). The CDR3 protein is CASSQDHRYAYF. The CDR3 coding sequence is TGTGCCAGCAGCCAGGACCACAGATACGCGTATTTT.

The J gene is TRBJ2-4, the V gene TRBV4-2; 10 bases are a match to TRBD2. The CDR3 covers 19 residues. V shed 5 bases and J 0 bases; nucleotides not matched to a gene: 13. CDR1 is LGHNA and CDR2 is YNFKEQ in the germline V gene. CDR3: CASSGGETSGPLAKNIQYF. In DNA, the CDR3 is TGTGCCAGCAGCGGCGGGGAGACTAGCGGGCCCCTAGCCAAAAACATTCAGTACTTC.

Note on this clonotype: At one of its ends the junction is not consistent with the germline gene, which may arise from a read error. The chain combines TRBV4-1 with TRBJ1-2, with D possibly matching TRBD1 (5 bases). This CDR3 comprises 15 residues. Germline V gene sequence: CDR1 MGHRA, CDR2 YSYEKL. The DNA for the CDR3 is TGCGCCGGCAGCCCGACGACAGTTCTGGGTCATGGCTACACCTTC. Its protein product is CAGSPTTVLGHGYTF.

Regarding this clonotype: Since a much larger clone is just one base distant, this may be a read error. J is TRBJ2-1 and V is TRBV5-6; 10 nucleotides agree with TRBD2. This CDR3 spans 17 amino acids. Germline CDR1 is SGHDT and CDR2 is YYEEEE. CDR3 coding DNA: TGTGCCAGCAGCCGAGGGACTAGCGTTAACTCCCACAATGAGCAGTTCTTC. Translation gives CASSRGTSVNSHNEQFF.

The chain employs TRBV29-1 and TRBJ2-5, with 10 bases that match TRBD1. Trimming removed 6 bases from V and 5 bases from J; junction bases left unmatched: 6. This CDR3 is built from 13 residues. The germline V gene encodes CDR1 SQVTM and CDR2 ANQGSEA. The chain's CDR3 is CSVHDRGRETQYF. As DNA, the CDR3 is TGCAGCGTCCATGACAGGGGGCGGGAGACCCAGTACTTC. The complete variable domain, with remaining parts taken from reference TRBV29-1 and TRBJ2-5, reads SAVISQKPSRDICQRGTSLTIQCQVDSQVTMMFWYRQQPGQSLTLIATANQGSEATYESGFVIDKFPISRPNLTFSTLTVSNMSPEDSSIYLCSVHDRGRETQYFGPGTRLLVL.

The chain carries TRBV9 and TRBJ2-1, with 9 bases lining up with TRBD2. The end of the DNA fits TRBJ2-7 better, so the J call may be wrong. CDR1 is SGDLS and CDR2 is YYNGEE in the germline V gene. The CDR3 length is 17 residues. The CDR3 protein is CASSVDPASGVHNEQYF. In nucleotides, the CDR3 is TGTGCCAGCAGCGTAGATCCGGCTAGCGGGGTACACAATGAGCAGTACTTC.

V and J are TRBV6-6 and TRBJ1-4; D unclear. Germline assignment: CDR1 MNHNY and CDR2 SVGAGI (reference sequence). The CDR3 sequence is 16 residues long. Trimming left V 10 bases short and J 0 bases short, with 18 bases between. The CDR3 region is CATGPGISTTNEKLFF. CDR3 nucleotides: TGTGCCACCGGACCCGGAATCTCCACAACTAATGAAAAACTGTTTTTT.

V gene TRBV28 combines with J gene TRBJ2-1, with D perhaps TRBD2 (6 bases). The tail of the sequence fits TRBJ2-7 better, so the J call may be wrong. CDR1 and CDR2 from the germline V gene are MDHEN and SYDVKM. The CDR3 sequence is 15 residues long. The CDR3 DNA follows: TGTGCCAGCAGTTTGTGGAGGGACCCTTCCAATGAGCAGTACTTC. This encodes CASSLWRDPSNEQYF.